The next 15 T cell receptor beta chains were all read from a single sample in a study of CD8+CD57+ T cells in acquired aplastic anemia. The study profiled TCR beta VDJ and CDR3 using genomic DNA as template. From the reads, TCRdb called clonotypes with MiXCR, one entry per CDR3 protein. This table holds some 290,000 distinct CDR3 sequences, roughly half found once. Material: sorted CD4+, CD8+, or CD8+CD57+ T cells (not recorded which) from PBMCs. Receptors were obtained from a human donor with severe aplastic anemia or a healthy control (not recorded which).

This clonotype was picked up many times. This chain connects TRBV25-1 to TRBJ1-5, with 10 positions matching TRBD1. Germline loops: CDR1 MGHDK, CDR2 SYGVNS. The CDR3 totals 14 residues. V lost 2 bases and J lost 5; bases outside the gene matches: 0. The CDR3 region has the DNA TGTGCCAGCAGTGAAGACAGGGGGCATCAGCCCCAGCATTTT. Translated, it gives CASSEDRGHQPQHF.

This clonotype was detected many times. The chain joins TRBV7-3 to TRBJ2-3; 7 bases agree with TRBD1. V shed 8 bases and J 2 bases; nucleotides not matched to a gene: 13. The length of the CDR3 is 16 residues. Germline assignment: CDR1 SGHTA and CDR2 FQGTGA. The DNA of the CDR3 is TGTGCCAGCTCCCGGCGGTTAGGACAGGACACAGATACGCAGTATTTT. Its protein product is CASSRRLGQDTDTQYF.

This clonotype was seen more than once but under ten times. The rearrangement links TRBV12-3 or TRBV12-4 to TRBJ2-7; the D gene is possibly TRBD2 (6 bases). Trimming removed 10 bases from V and 0 bases from J, with 16 bases in between. The CDR3 sequence is 14 residues long. The CDR3 sequence: CATRWGENSYEQYF. In DNA form, the CDR3 reads TGTGCCACAAGGTGGGGGGAGAACTCCTACGAGCAGTACTTC.

V is TRBV5-4 and J is TRBJ1-2; weak D call: TRBD1 (6 bases). The CDR3 has 15 amino acids. V lost 2 bases and J lost 3, with 14 bases in between. Germline V CDR1 and CDR2: SGHNT, YYREEE (reference sequence). In DNA form, the CDR3 reads TGTGCCAGCAGCTTACAGGCCTCAGGGGACTATGGCTACACCTTC. It specifies CASSLQASGDYGYTF.

The chain employs TRBV19 and TRBJ2-7; 12 positions agree with TRBD2. After removal of 11 bases from V and 0 bases from J, the junction contained 20 bases not matched to a gene. Germline CDR1 LNHDA, CDR2 SQIVND (reference sequence). The CDR3 is 19 amino acids. In nucleotides, the CDR3 is TGTGCCTTCCTGTCGACTAGCGGGGGTGCACCTCCGTGCTCCTACGAGCAGTACTTC. Translating it yields CAFLSTSGGAPPCSYEQYF.

This clonotype showed up many times. The rearrangement joins TRBV20-1 to TRBJ2-3, with 9 bases aligning to TRBD2. With V trimmed by 1 base and J by 5 bases, 7 bases remained unmatched. In germline, CDR1 is DFQATT, CDR2 SNEGSKA (reference sequence). The CDR3 spans 15 residues. In nucleotides, the CDR3 is TGCAGTGCTAGAGTCTCTAGCGGGGCGGGAGATACGCAGTATTTT. This encodes CSARVSSGAGDTQYF.

The chain has TRBV19 and TRBJ1-1; D gene uncertain. The CDR3 extends over 13 amino acids. Germline lookup yields CDR1 LNHDA and CDR2 SQIVND (reference sequence). V was cut by 3 bases and J by 1 base, with 6 bases left in between. CDR3 nucleotide sequence: TGTGCCAGTAGTATGTCTACGAACACTGAAGCTTTCTTT. Encoded protein: CASSMSTNTEAFF. The whole variable domain, remainder taken from reference TRBV19 and TRBJ1-1, is DGGITQSPKYLFRKEGQNVTLSCEQNLNHDAMYWYRQDPGQGLRLIYYSQIVNDFQKGDIAEGYSVSREKKESFPLTVTSAQKNPTAFYLCASSMSTNTEAFFGQGTRLTVV.

This clonotype was observed a few times. The genes are TRBV20-1 and TRBJ1-1, with 9 bases identical to TRBD1. Germline-derived CDR1 and CDR2 are DFQATT and SNEGSKA (reference sequence). The CDR3 contains 13 residues. The V segment lost 1 base and the J segment 3 bases; nucleotides outside the gene matches: 0. The CDR3 sequence is CSARGTGDTEAFF. Here the CDR3 DNA reads TGCAGTGCTAGAGGGACAGGGGACACTGAAGCTTTCTTT.

V gene TRBV20-1 combines with J gene TRBJ2-7; 10 nucleotides line up with TRBD1. CDR1 and CDR2 (germline): DFQATT, SNEGSKA (reference sequence). With V trimmed by 6 bases and J by 1 base, 0 bases remained unmatched. CDR3 length: 12 residues. The CDR3: CSADRGSYEQYF. The CDR3 DNA follows: TGCAGTGCGGACAGGGGGTCCTACGAGCAGTACTTC.

The chain recombines TRBV4-2 with TRBJ2-1; 9 bases agree with TRBD2. Germline V CDR1 and CDR2: LGHNA, YNFKEQ. CDR3 length: 13 residues. After removal of 1 base from V and 14 bases from J, the junction contained 6 bases not matched to a gene. CDR3 in amino acids: CASSQAGGGAEFF. For the CDR3, the DNA is TGTGCCAGCAGCCAAGCTGGCGGGGGGGCTGAGTTCTTC.

The genes are TRBV5-1 and TRBJ2-7, with TRBD1 matching 9 bases. The trim removed 4 bases at V and 1 base at J, leaving 6 bases unmatched. The germline CDR1 and CDR2 sequences are SGHRS and YFSETQ. The CDR3 has 15 amino acids. CDR3 loop: CASSGTGTGSYEQYF. The CDR3 DNA reads as TGCGCCAGCAGCGGAACCGGGACAGGGTCCTACGAGCAGTACTTC.

This chain connects TRBV9 to TRBJ2-1; no clear D. V was shortened by 0 bases and J by 5 bases, with 9 bases between the two germline ends. The CDR3 contains 14 residues. The germline V gene encodes CDR1 SGDLS and CDR2 YYNGEE. The CDR3 DNA is TGTGCCAGCAGCGTAGCTTATGGAAACAATGAGCAGTTCTTC. Its translation is CASSVAYGNNEQFF. Based on the CDR3 plus reference TRBV9 and TRBJ2-1, the full variable domain is DSGVTQTPKHLITATGQRVTLRCSPRSGDLSVYWYQQSLDQGLQFLIQYYNGEERAKGNILERFSAQQFPDLHSELNLSSLELGDSALYFCASSVAYGNNEQFFGPGTRLTVL.

This clonotype is a singleton in its sample. The chain employs TRBV7-2 and TRBJ2-7; D is unresolved. The V end lost 3 bases, the J end lost 4 bases, and 10 bases lay between the germline ends. Germline values: CDR1 SGHTA, CDR2 FQGNSA. This CDR3 has 13 residues. The CDR3 spells CASSFSEYYEQYF. CDR3 nucleotides: TGTGCCAGCAGCTTCTCGGAATATTACGAGCAGTACTTC.

The chain is built from TRBV9 and TRBJ2-3; D is perhaps TRBD2 (5 bases). V gave up 5 bases and J gave up 6 bases, with 19 bases separating them. The CDR3 covers 15 residues. Germline CDR1 SGDLS, CDR2 YYNGEE. The CDR3 DNA sequence: TGTGCCAGCAGTGACGGGCGCCTAGCTCCCGATACGCAGTATTTT. Its protein is CASSDGRLAPDTQYF. The full variable domain, in which reference TRBV9 and TRBJ2-3 provide the parts outside the CDR3, is DSGVTQTPKHLITATGQRVTLRCSPRSGDLSVYWYQQSLDQGLQFLIQYYNGEERAKGNILERFSAQQFPDLHSELNLSSLELGDSALYFCASSDGRLAPDTQYFGPGTRLTVL.

This sequence joins TRBV9 and TRBJ2-7, with a tentative D call TRBD2 (6 bases). The CDR3 totals 14 residues. Trimming left V 1 base short and J 1 base short, with 9 bases between. Germline CDR1 is SGDLS and CDR2 is YYNGEE. CDR3 amino acids: CASSVNGGSYEQYF. In DNA, the CDR3 is TGTGCCAGCAGCGTAAACGGGGGTTCCTACGAGCAGTACTTC.